This T cell receptor (beta chain) came from a study of CXCR3-negative and CXCR3-positive naive CD8 T cells. The authors made the TRB cDNA libraries by 5' RACE using UMI labels. TCRdb re-called the 5' RACE reads; one entry per CDR3 protein, DNA not given. This sample's table has 120,000 to 150,000 distinct CDR3 sequences. In regard to this clonotype: Its specificity is unknown.

The V gene's germline CDR1 is PRHDT and CDR2 FYEKMQ (reference sequence). CDR3 length equals 15 residues. Study-level results: Both naive subsets, CXCR3-negative and CXCR3-positive, displayed similar TRBV-TRBJ usage, unlike memory cells. CXCR3-negative naive cells had less hydrophobic TRB CDR3s than did CXCR3-positive naive cells.

The chain couples TRBV13 to TRBJ2-7; as DNA is missing, the TRBD1 call by TCRdb cannot be tested. The sequence came from a human donor in good health. Some clones in this sample may be carry-over from other donors' samples. Material for sequencing was naive CXCR3+ CD8+ T cells from blood. Regarding subset: CD45RO-CCR7+CD27+CD95- naive CD8+ T cells expressing CXCR3 (TNR3+). CDR3 in amino acids: CASSLRGGSLYEQYF.